This T cell receptor (beta chain) derives from a study of blood T cell repertoires in COVID-19. The overall study: Material from acute and convalescent COVID-19 was sourced from the United States, Italy and Spain. PBMCs, B-cell-depleted T cells, or T cells provided the cDNA or gDNA that made up the material.

Participants reported their clinical history, and cohort assignment relied on those reports. Original processing methods: Scientists estimated how many nucleated cells there were by amplifying reference gene primers. The protocol was immunoSEQ multiplex PCR, while the TCRdb copy is restricted to in-frame clones and leaves out a portion. The V and J calls and clone size come from that table; D and trimming were worked out from the DNA. This sample yields 300,000 to 350,000 clones, of which about 87% are seen a single time; around 4.6% belongs to the top ten. Per germline, CDR1 SGHVS and CDR2 FQNEAQ. The CDR3 has 15 residues. After removal of 3 bases from V and 6 bases from J, the junction contained 5 bases not matched to a gene.

The receptor was isolated from a man aged 25-45 years who had recovered from COVID-19. Specimen: PBMCs or T cells enriched from blood (not recorded which). The genes are TRBV7-8 and TRBJ2-2; TRBD1 matches 9 bases. CDR3 in amino acids: CASSFTGQGSGELFF. As DNA, the CDR3 is TGTGCCAGCAGCTTTACAGGACAGGGGTCCGGGGAGCTGTTTTTT.